The 11 T cell receptor beta chains below come from one sample, sequenced in a study of identical twins. TCRdb re-called the 5' RACE reads through MiXCR, storing one row per CDR3 protein. This table has roughly 690,000 distinct CDR3 sequences, approximately 21% appearing once. These data were likewise used in another study, on T cells expressing NK-cell markers.

Sequencing was done on a sample of PBMCs. The source of these receptors is a woman between 18 and 29 years old in good health.

The chain employs TRBV7-2 and TRBJ2-1, with no clear D. Per germline, CDR1 SGHTA and CDR2 FQGNSA. Trimming pared 1 base from V and 9 bases from J, leaving 7 bases between. CDR3 length equals 12 residues. The CDR3 bases are TGTGCCAGCAGCTTAGTAAGCCTTGAGCAGTTCTTC. Its translation is CASSLVSLEQFF.

The chain joins TRBV5-1 to TRBJ2-3; a weak D match, TRBD1 (6 bases). Trimming stripped 1 base from V and 3 bases from J, with 12 bases between. The CDR3 runs 15 residues. Germline V lookup: CDR1 SGHRS, CDR2 YFSETQ. CDR3 region: CASSLQVRGTDTQYF. CDR3 sequence (DNA): TGCGCCAGCAGCTTGCAAGTGAGGGGGACAGATACGCAGTATTTT. Based on the CDR3 plus reference TRBV5-1 and TRBJ2-3, the full variable domain is KAGVTQTPRYLIKTRGQQVTLSCSPISGHRSVSWYQQTPGQGLQFLFEYFSETQRNKGNFPGRFSGRQFSNSRSEMNVSTLELGDSALYLCASSLQVRGTDTQYFGPGTRLTVL.

This clonotype was observed a handful of times. The V gene is TRBV28, the J gene TRBJ2-3; the match to TRBD1 covers 7 bases. Germline loops: CDR1 MDHEN, CDR2 SYDVKM. The ends lost 6 bases at V and 2 bases at J; junction bases unmatched: 11. This CDR3 region has 16 residues. The CDR3 here is CASRRVRQGTTDTQYF. The DNA for the CDR3 is TGTGCCAGCAGGCGGGTACGACAGGGAACCACAGATACGCAGTATTTT.

This sequence joins TRBV19 and TRBJ2-3; the match to TRBD2 covers 7 bases. J lost 2 bases, V lost 5 bases, and 13 bases had no gene match. The CDR3 sequence is 17 residues long. The germline V gene has CDR1 LNHDA and CDR2 SQIVND (reference sequence). The CDR3 nucleotides are TGTGCCAGTAGTTTCACCCCGGCTAGCGGCTCCACAGATACGCAGTATTTT. This sequence encodes CASSFTPASGSTDTQYF.

This chain joins TRBV10-3 and TRBJ2-3; no clear D gene. The CDR3 sequence is 11 residues long. V lost 8 bases and J lost 6, with 9 bases in between. Germline assignment: CDR1 ENHRY and CDR2 SYGVKD. The CDR3 DNA follows: TGTGCCATCCGGGCGGAGGATACGCAGTATTTT. Amino acids: CAIRAEDTQYF.

V and J are TRBV5-1 and TRBJ2-7; 9 bases line up with TRBD1. CDR3 size: 14 residues. From germline, CDR1 is SGHRS and CDR2 YFSETQ. V lost 0 bases, J lost 6 bases, and 4 bases stayed unmatched. CDR3: CASSLAGQGFEQYF. CDR3 sequence (DNA): TGCGCCAGCAGCTTGGCCGGACAGGGGTTCGAGCAGTACTTC.

This clonotype was counted many times. The chain employs TRBV6-5 and TRBJ2-1; D gene ambiguous. CDR3 length: 12 amino acids. Per germline, CDR1 MNHEY and CDR2 SVGAGI. V was shortened by 6 bases and J by 9 bases, with 12 bases between the two germline ends. The CDR3: CASRAARPEQFF. CDR3 sequence (DNA): TGTGCCAGCAGGGCAGCCCGGCCTGAGCAGTTCTTC.

The sample holds a few counts of this clonotype. This chain joins TRBV19 and TRBJ2-1; TRBD2 agrees at 7 bases. This CDR3 has 16 amino acids. Germline V CDR1 and CDR2: LNHDA, SQIVND (reference sequence). V dropped 5 bases and J dropped 8; count of bases not matched to a gene: 15. The CDR3 spells CASSLGMASGGDEQFF. The CDR3 DNA reads TGTGCCAGTAGTCTCGGAATGGCTAGCGGAGGAGATGAGCAGTTCTTC.

The chain carries TRBV20-1 and TRBJ1-1; D may be TRBD1 (5 bases). Deletions cut 2 bases from V and 1 base from J, with 11 bases between. Germline V gene sequence: CDR1 DFQATT, CDR2 SNEGSKA (reference sequence). The CDR3 length is 14 residues. DNA of the CDR3: TGCAGTGCTAGATTCAGGAGGGGGAACACTGAAGCTTTCTTT. Amino acids: CSARFRRGNTEAFF.

The chain uses TRBV12-3 or TRBV12-4 and TRBJ1-4; 7 nucleotides agree with TRBD1. V shed 0 bases and J 3 bases; nucleotides not matched to a gene: 1. The CDR3 has 15 amino acids. For the CDR3, the DNA is TGTGCCAGCAGTTTAGCCCAGGGGGCTAATGAAAAACTGTTTTTT. Encoded protein: CASSLAQGANEKLFF.

V gene TRBV20-1 combines with J gene TRBJ2-1; 8 bases line up with TRBD2. The CDR3 spans 15 residues. The J segment lost 5 bases and the V segment lost 0 bases, leaving 6 bases of the junction unmatched. Germline V gene sequence: CDR1 DFQATT, CDR2 SNEGSKA (reference sequence). The CDR3, as DNA: TGCAGTGCTAGAGATCACCAAGCGGGAGACAATGAGCAGTTCTTC. Protein sequence: CSARDHQAGDNEQFF.